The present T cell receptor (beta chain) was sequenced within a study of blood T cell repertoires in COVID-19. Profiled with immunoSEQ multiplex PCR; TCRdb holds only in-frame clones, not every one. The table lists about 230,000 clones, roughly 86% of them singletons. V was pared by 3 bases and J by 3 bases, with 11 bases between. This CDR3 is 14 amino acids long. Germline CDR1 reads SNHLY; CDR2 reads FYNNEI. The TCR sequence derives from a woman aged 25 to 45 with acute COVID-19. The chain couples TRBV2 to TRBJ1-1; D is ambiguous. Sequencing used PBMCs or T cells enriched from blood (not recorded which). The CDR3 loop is CASSDVRDHTEAFF. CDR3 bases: TGTGCCAGCAGTGATGTCCGGGATCACACTGAAGCTTTCTTT.